The clone carrying this T cell receptor beta chain was observed a handful of times. This sample is part of a study of identical twins. TCRdb redid the calling of the 5' RACE reads with MiXCR, one entry per CDR3 protein. The sample holds a few hundred thousand distinct CDR3 sequences; roughly 9% are singletons and the top ten take more than 8%. The sequence was obtained from a woman in her 50s in good health. The sample was naive T cells sorted from blood.

DNA of the CDR3: TGTGCCAGCAGTGAATCGAGGGGCACCTCACCCCTCCACTTT. Translation: CASSESRGTSPLHF. This chain joins TRBV2 and TRBJ1-6; TRBD1 might be the D (5 bases). The CDR3 spans 14 residues. The germline V and J ends were trimmed by 2 bases and 10 bases, with 12 bases remaining between them. Looked up from germline, CDR1 is SNHLY and CDR2 is FYNNEI.